Described below is a single T cell receptor (beta chain) sequence and its context. What it recognizes is unknown. The CDR3 loop spans 13 amino acids. Trimming shortened V by 5 bases and J by 5 bases, and 13 bases separated the two germline ends. CDR1 and CDR2 from the germline V gene are MGHDK and SYGVNS. The data stem from a study of identical twins. Study findings and constraints: The analysis was cross-sectional rather than longitudinal within donors. Models underpredicted monozygotic twin sharing of out-of-frame TCR alpha.

With template switching, a universal primer site was added, and the cDNA carried unique molecular identifiers. TCRdb reprocessed the 5' RACE reads with MiXCR, giving one entry per CDR3 protein. The table has about 200,000 distinct CDR3 sequences, around 6.5% seen once; the top ten hold roughly 15%. This sample was shared with a second study, whose subject was T cells expressing NK-cell markers. That work contributes: Once again these clonotypes came out on top in the CD3+CD56-NKG2C+ fraction of a few donors.

This receptor was identified in a young woman in good health. J is TRBJ2-7 and V is TRBV25-1; D is uncertain. Sequencing was performed on CD8+ T cells sorted from blood. As DNA, the CDR3 is TGTGCCAGCAGTTATCTCGGCGGCGACGAGCAGTACTTC. This sequence encodes CASSYLGGDEQYF.